The 15 T cell receptor beta chains listed next were all sequenced from one sample in a study of T-cell reconstitution after alpha-beta-depleted transplantation in children. A library of TCRbeta sequences, prepared with unique molecular identifiers, was generated. TCRdb ran MiXCR on the PCR reads and lists one entry per CDR3 protein. The table lists about 420,000 distinct CDR3 sequences, 15% to 20% of them singletons. Sequenced material: PBMCs, mostly from graft donor cells, taken 360 days after TCRalphabeta/CD19-depleted stem cell transplant. These receptors came from a boy under two years old who had a stem cell transplant for Wiskott-Aldrich syndrome, so the T cells may come from the graft donor.

The chain couples TRBV11-2 to TRBJ2-7; 12 nucleotides align to TRBD2. Trimming took 0 bases from V and 5 from J; bases not matched to a gene: 8. The germline V gene encodes CDR1 SGHAT and CDR2 FQNNGV. The CDR3 sequence is 17 residues long. The CDR3 nucleotides are TGTGCCAGCAGCTTAGAAAGACTAGCGGGAGTTGTTAACGAGCAGTACTTC. Encoded protein: CASSLERLAGVVNEQYF.

This clonotype was observed a handful of times. This chain links TRBV11-2 with TRBJ2-3; a weak D match, TRBD2 (7 bases). The CDR3 is made up of 20 amino acids. The V and J ends lost 5 bases and 0 bases respectively, with 27 bases between them. Per the germline V gene, CDR1 is SGHAT and CDR2 is FQNNGV. The CDR3 DNA reads as TGTGCCAGCAGCCGTCTCGCGAAGGGGGGAGGGCCCCGAAGCACAGATACGCAGTATTTT. This gives the protein CASSRLAKGGGPRSTDTQYF.

The CDR3 DNA follows: TGTGCCAGCAGCTTACTCAGGGCGAGACTAGCGGTTAGCACAGATACGCAGTATTTT. It encodes CASSLLRARLAVSTDTQYF. V and J are TRBV11-1 and TRBJ2-3; 9 bases agree with TRBD2. CDR3 length: 19 amino acids. Germline V gene data show CDR1 as SGHAT and CDR2 as FQDESV (reference sequence). The trim removed 2 bases at V and 0 bases at J, leaving 12 bases unmatched.

There are a few counts of this clonotype. This chain connects TRBV29-1 to TRBJ2-5; possibly TRBD1 for D (5 bases). The CDR3 runs 14 residues. The germline gives CDR1 SQVTM, CDR2 ANQGSEA. Deletions cut 6 bases from V and 0 bases from J, with 14 bases between. DNA of the CDR3: TGCAGCGTAATTTACAGGTCGTACCAAGAGACCCAGTACTTC. This encodes CSVIYRSYQETQYF.

The V and J genes are TRBV14 and TRBJ2-1; D unclear. CDR3 size: 12 residues. V was pared by 1 base and J by 5 bases, with 3 bases between. The germline CDR1 and CDR2 sequences are SGHDN and FVKESK. The CDR3 region is CASSQADNEQFF. CDR3 nucleotides: TGTGCCAGCAGCCAAGCGGACAATGAGCAGTTCTTC.

The V and J genes are TRBV7-2 and TRBJ2-7; no clear D. There are 12 residues in the CDR3. Germline CDR1 and CDR2: SGHTA and FQGNSA. The germline V and J ends were trimmed by 3 bases and 2 bases, with 5 bases remaining between them. This CDR3 is CASSFNTYEQYF. The CDR3 DNA follows: TGTGCCAGCAGCTTTAATACCTACGAGCAGTACTTC.

The chain combines TRBV6-2 or TRBV6-3 with TRBJ1-5; D gene uncertain. The CDR3 is 13 residues long. Germline V gives CDR1 MNHEY, CDR2 SVGEGT. V was cut by 7 bases and J by 5 bases, with 12 bases left in between. The CDR3 is CASTVQRDQPQHF. Here the CDR3 DNA reads TGTGCCAGCACCGTCCAGAGGGATCAGCCCCAGCATTTT.

The CDR3 is CATSDLGPLRDTQYF. The CDR3 bases are TGTGCCACCAGTGATTTGGGACCGCTTCGGGATACGCAGTATTTT. This chain links TRBV24-1 with TRBJ2-3, with D hard to call. The CDR3 sequence is 15 residues long. Trimming removed 0 bases at V and 6 bases at J, with 12 bases between. The germline V gene encodes CDR1 KGHDR and CDR2 SFDVKD.

This chain joins TRBV10-2 and TRBJ2-7; D is uncertain. The germline V and J ends were trimmed by 2 bases and 4 bases, with 9 bases remaining between them. This CDR3 spans 13 amino acids. CDR1 WSHSY and CDR2 SAAADI come from the germline V gene. CDR3 region: CASSEPKGYEQYF. The CDR3 region has the DNA TGCGCCAGCAGTGAGCCTAAAGGGTACGAGCAGTACTTC.

About this clonotype itself: The junction departs from the called germline gene at one end, perhaps through a read error. This rearrangement joins TRBV7-2 to TRBJ2-1; unclear D gene. Germline V CDR1 and CDR2: SGHTA, FQGNSA. This CDR3 spans 13 amino acids. The CDR3 sequence is CASSLGLYNERFF. Written as DNA, the CDR3 is TGTGCCAGCAGCTTAGGGCTTTACAATGAGCGGTTCTTC.

This chain uses TRBV5-1 with TRBJ2-7; 9 bases match TRBD1. The CDR3 sequence is 14 residues long. With 3 bases clipped from V and 2 bases from J, the junction kept 3 bases outside the gene matches. The germline V gene has CDR1 SGHRS and CDR2 YFSETQ. The CDR3 DNA is TGCGCCAGCAGCTGGGGACAGGGTCCCTACGAGCAGTACTTC. Translating gives CASSWGQGPYEQYF.

The chain links TRBV9 to TRBJ2-1; a possible D gene is TRBD1 (6 bases). V was clipped by 0 bases and J by 0 bases, with 10 bases between them. The CDR3 consists of 16 residues. In germline, CDR1 is SGDLS, CDR2 YYNGEE. CDR3 nucleotide sequence: TGTGCCAGCAGCGTAGAAGGGACACCCTCCTACAATGAGCAGTTCTTC. Its protein is CASSVEGTPSYNEQFF. Full variable domain (remainder filled in from reference TRBV9 and TRBJ2-1): DSGVTQTPKHLITATGQRVTLRCSPRSGDLSVYWYQQSLDQGLQFLIQYYNGEERAKGNILERFSAQQFPDLHSELNLSSLELGDSALYFCASSVEGTPSYNEQFFGPGTRLTVL.

The chain combines TRBV7-9 with TRBJ2-5; D perhaps matches TRBD1 (5 bases). This CDR3 is 13 amino acids long. Germline V CDR1 and CDR2: SEHNR, FQNEAQ (reference sequence). V was shortened by 5 bases and J by 4 bases, with 11 bases between the two germline ends. CDR3 in amino acids: CASSPQGGETQYF. In DNA, the CDR3 is TGTGCCAGCAGCCCTCAGGGTGGAGAGACCCAGTACTTC.

The J gene is TRBJ2-2, the V gene TRBV2; TRBD2 matches at 14 bases. After removal of 5 bases from V and 6 bases from J, the junction contained 5 bases not matched to a gene. The CDR3 contains 16 residues. Germline V gene lookup returns CDR1 SNHLY and CDR2 FYNNEI. This CDR3 is CASSSTSGRAAGELFF. The CDR3 nucleotides read TGTGCCAGCAGTTCGACTAGCGGGAGGGCCGCCGGGGAGCTGTTTTTT.

In its sample, this clonotype was seen once. The chain links TRBV7-2 to TRBJ2-7; no reliable D call. The germline V and J ends were trimmed by 5 bases and 0 bases, with 5 bases remaining between them. The CDR3 covers 12 residues. Per germline, CDR1 SGHTA and CDR2 FQGNSA. DNA for the CDR3: TGTGCCAGCAGCGACCCCTCCTACGAGCAGTACTTC. Its protein is CASSDPSYEQYF.